Each of the 18 T cell receptor beta chains below was sequenced from the same sample in a study of CD8 T cells in Susac syndrome. The RNA, roughly 0.5 to 1 ug, was put through reverse transcription using random hexamers. TCRdb re-analysed the immunoSEQ multiplex PCR reads in MiXCR, keeping a single row per CDR3 protein. Here the sample spans about 120,000 distinct CDR3 sequences, approximately 96% being singletons. Sequences were obtained from CD4+ T cells from PBMCs. These receptor sequences come from a human donor with Susac syndrome.

The chain couples TRBV7-2 to TRBJ2-7; 8 bases line up with TRBD1. V lost 5 bases and J lost 12; bases outside the gene matches: 6. The germline V gene encodes CDR1 SGHTA and CDR2 FQGNSA. The CDR3 runs to 11 residues. CDR3 bases: TGTGCCAGCAGCGCATCAGGGGGCGCGTACTTC. This codes for CASSASGGAYF.

This sequence joins TRBV6-5 and TRBJ2-6; D call uncertain. V lost 6 bases and J lost 2, with 5 bases in between. This CDR3 contains 13 residues. CDR1 and CDR2 (germline): MNHEY, SVGAGI. The CDR3 here is CASRKPGANVLTF. DNA of the CDR3: TGTGCCAGCAGAAAGCCTGGGGCCAACGTCCTGACTTTC.

The chain couples TRBV20-1 to TRBJ2-4; 9 bases are a match to TRBD1. The CDR3 spans 16 residues. Germline V CDR1 and CDR2: DFQATT, SNEGSKA (reference sequence). The trim removed 4 bases at V and 0 bases at J, leaving 7 bases unmatched. The CDR3 is CSANPDRGGAKNIQYF. The CDR3 DNA reads TGCAGTGCTAACCCTGACAGGGGGGGAGCCAAAAACATTCAGTACTTC.

The rearrangement joins TRBV5-6 to TRBJ1-5, with unresolved D. CDR3 length: 15 amino acids. The V end lost 2 bases, the J end lost 5 bases, and 14 bases lay between the germline ends. Germline CDR1 reads SGHDT; CDR2 reads YYEEEE. CDR3 sequence reads: CASSFANQRDQPQHF. DNA of the CDR3: TGTGCCAGCAGCTTCGCCAATCAGAGGGATCAGCCCCAGCATTTT.

V is TRBV29-1 and J is TRBJ1-1; D not certain. CDR1 is SQVTM, CDR2 ANQGSEA, per germline. Between the trimmed V and J ends, which lost 4 bases and 6 bases, there was a span of 12 bases. The CDR3 extends over 12 amino acids. This CDR3 is CSVARAGAEAFF. The CDR3 coding sequence is TGCAGCGTTGCGAGGGCCGGGGCTGAAGCTTTCTTT. The variable domain in full, with the rest retrieved from reference TRBV29-1 and TRBJ1-1, is SAVISQKPSRDICQRGTSLTIQCQVDSQVTMMFWYRQQPGQSLTLIATANQGSEATYESGFVIDKFPISRPNLTFSTLTVSNMSPEDSSIYLCSVARAGAEAFFGQGTRLTVV.

The CDR3 DNA follows: TGTGCCAGCAGTCGGGGACAGAACAAAGAGACCCAGTACTTC. Translating gives CASSRGQNKETQYF. The rearrangement joins TRBV5-4 to TRBJ2-5; 7 bases are a match to TRBD1. This CDR3 has 14 amino acids. Losses at the gene ends were 5 bases for V and 3 bases for J; bases not matched to a gene: 7. Germline V gene data show CDR1 as SGHNT and CDR2 as YYREEE (reference sequence).

This chain links TRBV5-1 with TRBJ1-1, with D tentatively TRBD1 (5 bases). Germline values: CDR1 SGHRS, CDR2 YFSETQ. This CDR3 region has 15 residues. The V end was cut by 4 bases, the J end by 6 bases, with 19 bases between. Here the CDR3 DNA reads TGCGCCAGCAGCACGGCAGGGTTCGGTTACGCTGAAGCTTTCTTT. It codes for CASSTAGFGYAEAFF.

The chain carries TRBV27 and TRBJ1-1, with D possibly being TRBD1 (6 bases). Trimming removed 6 bases from V and 1 base from J, with 15 bases in between. From germline, CDR1 is MNHEY and CDR2 SMNVEV (reference sequence). The CDR3 length is 15 residues. The DNA for the CDR3 is TGTGCCAGCAGGCCAAAACAGGGATCGAACACTGAAGCTTTCTTT. Amino acids: CASRPKQGSNTEAFF.

This clonotype has a single count. The rearrangement joins TRBV7-2 to TRBJ1-1; D is perhaps TRBD1 (5 bases). CDR1 is SGHTA, CDR2 FQGNSA, per germline. CDR3 length equals 13 residues. V lost 4 bases, J lost 7 bases, and 13 bases lay in between. The CDR3 DNA sequence: TGTGCCAGCAGCTCTCAGGGCCGAGGTGAAGCTTTCTTT. This codes for CASSSQGRGEAFF.

The sample holds a few counts of this clonotype. The gene calls are TRBV19 and TRBJ2-2; 9 nucleotides match TRBD2. The J segment lost 2 bases and the V segment lost 5 bases, leaving 3 bases of the junction unmatched. This CDR3 has 15 residues. Germline V gives CDR1 LNHDA, CDR2 SQIVND (reference sequence). The CDR3 loop reads CASSPSGINTGELFF. CDR3 nucleotides: TGTGCCAGTAGTCCTAGCGGGATCAACACCGGGGAGCTGTTTTTT.

The CDR3 nucleotides read TGTGCCAGCACCTTCCGAGGACTAGCTGGAGAGCAGTTCTTC. Translated, it gives CASTFRGLAGEQFF. The chain joins TRBV12-3 or TRBV12-4 to TRBJ2-1; TRBD2 matches at 8 bases. V lost 7 bases, J lost 10 bases, and 12 bases stayed unmatched. This CDR3 spans 14 amino acids.

The V gene is TRBV24-1, the J gene TRBJ2-3, with D tentatively TRBD2 (5 bases). The CDR3 extends over 15 amino acids. Germline CDR1 and CDR2: KGHDR and SFDVKD. Trimming cost V 1 base and J 0 bases, with 7 bases left between them. The CDR3 loop reads CATSDFRGSTDTQYF. CDR3 DNA: TGTGCCACCAGTGATTTTCGGGGAAGCACAGATACGCAGTATTTT.

The chain combines TRBV28 with TRBJ2-7; D is uncertain. Germline CDR1 is MDHEN and CDR2 is SYDVKM. Deletions cut 2 bases from V and 6 bases from J, with 8 bases between. The CDR3 is 12 residues long. The CDR3 spells CASSLRASEQYF. Here the CDR3 DNA reads TGTGCCAGCAGTTTACGGGCTAGCGAGCAGTACTTC.

This rearrangement joins TRBV5-6 to TRBJ1-1, with TRBD1 identical over 7 bases. Germline V lookup: CDR1 SGHDT, CDR2 YYEEEE. The CDR3 runs 14 residues. V trimming: 7 bases; J trimming: 3 bases; junction bases outside the gene matches: 9. Written as DNA, the CDR3 is TGTGCCAGCGGGGAGACAGGGATAGACACTGAAGCTTTCTTT. Translating gives CASGETGIDTEAFF.

The chain uses TRBV27 and TRBJ1-1, with 10 bases fitting TRBD1. Trimming cost V 8 bases and J 9 bases; bases outside gene matches: 3. The germline V gene has CDR1 MNHEY and CDR2 SMNVEV (reference sequence). The CDR3 runs to 11 residues. CDR3 nucleotide sequence: TGTGCCAGCTGGACAGGGGGGAAAGCTTTCTTT. This codes for CASWTGGKAFF.

This rearrangement joins TRBV18 to TRBJ2-7; the D gene is possibly TRBD2 (6 bases). The CDR3 has 13 amino acids. Trimming pared 6 bases from V and 0 bases from J, leaving 9 bases between. Germline CDR1 and CDR2: KGHSH and LQKENI. Here the CDR3 DNA reads TGTGCCAGCTCGCGGGAAAACTCCTACGAGCAGTACTTC. Translated, it gives CASSRENSYEQYF.

This sequence joins TRBV29-1 and TRBJ2-5; D is possibly TRBD1 or TRBD2 (5 bases each). Germline V gives CDR1 SQVTM, CDR2 ANQGSEA. The CDR3 contains 13 residues. V was trimmed by 6 bases and J by 4 bases, leaving 15 bases between them. In nucleotides, the CDR3 is TGCAGCGTAACCCCGAGGGGTGGAGAGACCCAGTACTTC. Translated, it gives CSVTPRGGETQYF.

The rearrangement joins TRBV29-1 to TRBJ2-2; either TRBD1 or TRBD2 may fit D (5 bases each). This CDR3 is 13 amino acids long. Germline lookup yields CDR1 SQVTM and CDR2 ANQGSEA. The V gene lost 4 bases and the J gene lost 9 bases, with 15 bases spanning the gap. The CDR3 sequence is CSVGPLEGRELFF. For the CDR3, the DNA is TGCAGCGTTGGGCCACTCGAGGGGCGGGAGCTGTTTTTT.